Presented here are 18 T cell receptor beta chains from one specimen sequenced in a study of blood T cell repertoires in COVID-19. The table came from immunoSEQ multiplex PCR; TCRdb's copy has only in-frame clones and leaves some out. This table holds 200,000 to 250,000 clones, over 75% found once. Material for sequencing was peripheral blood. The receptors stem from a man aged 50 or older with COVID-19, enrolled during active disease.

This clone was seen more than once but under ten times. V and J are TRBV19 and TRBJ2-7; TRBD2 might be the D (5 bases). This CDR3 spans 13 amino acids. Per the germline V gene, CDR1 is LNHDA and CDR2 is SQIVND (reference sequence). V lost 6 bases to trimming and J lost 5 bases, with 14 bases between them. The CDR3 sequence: CASSERERDEQYF. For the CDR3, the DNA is TGTGCCAGTAGCGAACGGGAAAGGGACGAGCAGTACTTC.

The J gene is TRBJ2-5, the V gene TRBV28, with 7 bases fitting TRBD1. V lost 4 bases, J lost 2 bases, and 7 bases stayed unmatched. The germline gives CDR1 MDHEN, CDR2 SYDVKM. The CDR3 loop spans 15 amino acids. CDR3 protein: CASSSGQASQETQYF. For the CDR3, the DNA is TGTGCCAGCAGTTCTGGACAGGCCAGTCAAGAGACCCAGTACTTC.

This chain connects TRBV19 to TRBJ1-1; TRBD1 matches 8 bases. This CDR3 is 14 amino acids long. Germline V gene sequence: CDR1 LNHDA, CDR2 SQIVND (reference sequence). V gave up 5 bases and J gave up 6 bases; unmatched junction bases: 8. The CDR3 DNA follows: TGTGCCAGTAGTTGGACAGGGAGTAGATCTGAAGCTTTCTTT. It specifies CASSWTGSRSEAFF. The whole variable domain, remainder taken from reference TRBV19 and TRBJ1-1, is DGGITQSPKYLFRKEGQNVTLSCEQNLNHDAMYWYRQDPGQGLRLIYYSQIVNDFQKGDIAEGYSVSREKKESFPLTVTSAQKNPTAFYLCASSWTGSRSEAFFGQGTRLTVV.

The CDR3 coding sequence is TGTGCCAGCACCCAGGCGGGGGAGCTGTTTTTT. Amino acids: CASTQAGELFF. The V and J genes are TRBV5-4 and TRBJ2-2; no reliable D call. The V and J ends lost 6 bases and 8 bases respectively, with 8 bases between them. From germline, CDR1 is SGHNT and CDR2 YYREEE (reference sequence). There are 11 residues in the CDR3.

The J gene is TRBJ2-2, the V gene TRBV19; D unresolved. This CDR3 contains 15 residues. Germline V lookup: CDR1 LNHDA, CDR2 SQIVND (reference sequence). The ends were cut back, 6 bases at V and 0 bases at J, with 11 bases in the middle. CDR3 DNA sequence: TGTGCCAGTAGACTTAACGTCGCGAACACCGGGGAGCTGTTTTTT. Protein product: CASRLNVANTGELFF.

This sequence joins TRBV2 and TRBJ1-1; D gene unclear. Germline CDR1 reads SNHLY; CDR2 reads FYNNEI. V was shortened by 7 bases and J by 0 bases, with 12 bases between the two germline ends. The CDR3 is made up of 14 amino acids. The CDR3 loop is CASKKSDMNTEAFF. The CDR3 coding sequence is TGTGCCAGCAAAAAGAGTGATATGAACACTGAAGCTTTCTTT.

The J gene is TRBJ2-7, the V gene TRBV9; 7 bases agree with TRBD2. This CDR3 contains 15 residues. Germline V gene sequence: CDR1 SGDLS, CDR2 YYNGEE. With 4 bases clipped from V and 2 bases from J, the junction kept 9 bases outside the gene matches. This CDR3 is CASSPMGGGTYEQYF. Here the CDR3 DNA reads TGTGCCAGCAGCCCCATGGGGGGGGGAACCTACGAGCAGTACTTC.

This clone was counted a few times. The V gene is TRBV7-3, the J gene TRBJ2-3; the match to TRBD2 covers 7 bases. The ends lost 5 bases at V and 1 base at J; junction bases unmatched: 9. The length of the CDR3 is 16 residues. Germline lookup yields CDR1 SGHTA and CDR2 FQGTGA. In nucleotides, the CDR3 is TGTGCCAGCAGCCCGACCGGGACTACACGCACAGATACGCAGTATTTT. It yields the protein CASSPTGTTRTDTQYF.

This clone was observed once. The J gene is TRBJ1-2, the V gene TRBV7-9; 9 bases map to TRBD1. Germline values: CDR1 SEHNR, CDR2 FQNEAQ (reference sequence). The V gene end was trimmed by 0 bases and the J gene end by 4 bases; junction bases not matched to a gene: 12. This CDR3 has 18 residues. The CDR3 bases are TGTGCCAGCAGCTTAGCGCACGGACAGGGGAGAATTGGCTATGGCTACACCTTC. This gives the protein CASSLAHGQGRIGYGYTF.

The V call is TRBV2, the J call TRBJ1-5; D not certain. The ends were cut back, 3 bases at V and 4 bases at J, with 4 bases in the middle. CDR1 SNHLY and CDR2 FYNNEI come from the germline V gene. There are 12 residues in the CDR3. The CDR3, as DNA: TGTGCCAGCAGTGACCCAAATCAGCCCCAGCATTTT. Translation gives CASSDPNQPQHF.

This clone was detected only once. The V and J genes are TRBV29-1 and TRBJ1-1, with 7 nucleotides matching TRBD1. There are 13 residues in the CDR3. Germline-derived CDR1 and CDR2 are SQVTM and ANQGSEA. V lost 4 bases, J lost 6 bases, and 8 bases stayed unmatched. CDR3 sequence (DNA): TGCAGCGTTGCTGACAGGGTAACATCTGAAGCTTTCTTT. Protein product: CSVADRVTSEAFF.

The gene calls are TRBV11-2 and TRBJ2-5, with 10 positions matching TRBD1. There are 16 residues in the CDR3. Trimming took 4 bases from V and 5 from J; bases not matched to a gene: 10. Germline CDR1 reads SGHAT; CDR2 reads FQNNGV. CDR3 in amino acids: CASSSTTGGVRETQYF. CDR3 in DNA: TGTGCCAGCAGCTCAACGACAGGGGGCGTCCGGGAGACCCAGTACTTC. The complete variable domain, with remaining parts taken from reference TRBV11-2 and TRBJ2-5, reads EAGVAQSPRYKIIEKRQSVAFWCNPISGHATLYWYQQILGQGPKLLIQFQNNGVVDDSQLPKDRFSAERLKGVDSTLKIQPAKLEDSAVYLCASSSTTGGVRETQYFGPGTRLLVL.

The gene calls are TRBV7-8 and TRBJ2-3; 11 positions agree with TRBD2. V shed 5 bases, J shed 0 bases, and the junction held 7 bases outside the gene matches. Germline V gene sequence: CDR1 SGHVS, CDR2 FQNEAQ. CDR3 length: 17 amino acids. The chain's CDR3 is CASSPLTSGVSTDTQYF. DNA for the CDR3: TGTGCCAGCAGCCCCTTGACTAGCGGGGTTAGCACAGATACGCAGTATTTT.

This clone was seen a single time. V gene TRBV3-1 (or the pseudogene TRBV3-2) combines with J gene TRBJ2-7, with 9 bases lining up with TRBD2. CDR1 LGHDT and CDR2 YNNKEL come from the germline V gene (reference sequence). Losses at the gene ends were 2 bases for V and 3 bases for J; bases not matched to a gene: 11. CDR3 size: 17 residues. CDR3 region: CASSQTSTSGEDYEQYF. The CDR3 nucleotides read TGTGCCAGCAGCCAAACCTCGACTAGCGGAGAGGACTACGAGCAGTACTTC.

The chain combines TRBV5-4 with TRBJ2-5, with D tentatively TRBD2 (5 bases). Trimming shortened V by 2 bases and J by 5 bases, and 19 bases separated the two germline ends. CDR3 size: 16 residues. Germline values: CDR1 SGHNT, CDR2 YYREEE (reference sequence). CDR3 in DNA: TGTGCCAGCAGCTTATCGGGTGGGAGAGTGGGGGAGACCCAGTACTTC. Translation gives CASSLSGGRVGETQYF.

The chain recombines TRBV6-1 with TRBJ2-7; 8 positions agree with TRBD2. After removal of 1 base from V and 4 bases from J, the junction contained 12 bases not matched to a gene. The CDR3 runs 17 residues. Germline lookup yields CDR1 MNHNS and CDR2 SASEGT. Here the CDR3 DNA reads TGTGCCAGCAGTGAAGTTAGGTGGGGGACTAGTCGGTACGAGCAGTACTTC. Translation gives CASSEVRWGTSRYEQYF.

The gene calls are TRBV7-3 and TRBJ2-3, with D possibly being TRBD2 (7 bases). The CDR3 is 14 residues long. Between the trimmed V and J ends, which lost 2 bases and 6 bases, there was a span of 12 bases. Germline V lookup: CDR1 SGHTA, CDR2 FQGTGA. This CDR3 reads CASSLFRGGDTQYF. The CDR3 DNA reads TGTGCCAGCAGCTTATTCAGGGGAGGGGATACGCAGTATTTT.

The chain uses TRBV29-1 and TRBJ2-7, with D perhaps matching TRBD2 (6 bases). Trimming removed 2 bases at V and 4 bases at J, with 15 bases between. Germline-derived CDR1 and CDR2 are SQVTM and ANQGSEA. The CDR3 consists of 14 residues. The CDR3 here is CSVEISGGPYEQYF. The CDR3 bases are TGCAGCGTTGAAATCTCCGGAGGGCCTTACGAGCAGTACTTC.